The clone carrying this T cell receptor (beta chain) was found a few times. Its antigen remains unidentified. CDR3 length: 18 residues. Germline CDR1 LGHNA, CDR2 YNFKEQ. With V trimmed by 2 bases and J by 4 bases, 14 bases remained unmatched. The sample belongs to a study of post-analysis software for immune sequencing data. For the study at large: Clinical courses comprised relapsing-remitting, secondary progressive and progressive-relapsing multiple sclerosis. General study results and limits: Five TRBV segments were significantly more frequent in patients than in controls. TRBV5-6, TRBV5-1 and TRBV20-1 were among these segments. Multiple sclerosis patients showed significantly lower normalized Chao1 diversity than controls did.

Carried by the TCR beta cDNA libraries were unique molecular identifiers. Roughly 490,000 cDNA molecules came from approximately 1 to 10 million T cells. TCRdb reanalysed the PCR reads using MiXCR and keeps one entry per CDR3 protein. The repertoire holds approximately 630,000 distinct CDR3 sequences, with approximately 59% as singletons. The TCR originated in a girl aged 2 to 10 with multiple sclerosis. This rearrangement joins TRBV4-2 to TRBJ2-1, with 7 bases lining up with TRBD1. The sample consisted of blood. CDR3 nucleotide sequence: TGTGCCAGCAGCCAACCTGCACCCGGGACAGAAGGGTACAATGAGCAGTTCTTC. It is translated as CASSQPAPGTEGYNEQFF.